This T cell receptor beta chain came from a study of blood T cells in healthy people across ages. Trimming shortened V by 6 bases and J by 5 bases, and 14 bases separated the two germline ends. There are 13 residues in the CDR3. With a J-beta primer mix and a sample-barcoded 5' primer, a second PCR ran about 6 to 11 cycles. TCRdb re-derived calls from the 5' RACE reads in MiXCR, one entry per CDR3 protein. The sample carries 500,000 to 600,000 distinct CDR3 sequences, about 25% recorded once. The chain is built from TRBV12-3 or TRBV12-4 and TRBJ2-7, with D tentatively TRBD1 (5 bases). The sequenced material came from blood. The sequence came from a woman in her seventies in good health. CDR3 protein: CASRPPGSDEQYF. The DNA for the CDR3 is TGTGCCAGCAGGCCCCCAGGGTCGGACGAGCAGTACTTC.